The 4 T cell receptor beta chains in this list originate from one sample, sequenced in a study of cytomegalovirus exposure and HLA in healthy donors. PCR employed 60 Vbeta and 13 Jbeta primers. Measured with immunoSEQ multiplex PCR; TCRdb has only the in-frame clones, and not every one. The profile shows 120,000 or so clones, approximately 79% of them singletons. Sequencing input: PBMCs. The origin of the receptors is a man younger than 45 in good health and CMV-seronegative.

The chain has TRBV9 and TRBJ2-3; D might be TRBD1 (6 bases). Trimming removed 4 bases at V and 4 bases at J, with 16 bases between. The CDR3 length is 15 residues. Germline V gene lookup returns CDR1 SGDLS and CDR2 YYNGEE. The CDR3 is CASSRTGMVADTQYF. As DNA, the CDR3 is TGTGCCAGCAGCCGCACAGGGATGGTGGCAGATACGCAGTATTTT.

V is TRBV21-1 and J is TRBJ2-7; TRBD2 is the table's D call, not checked against the DNA. TRBV21-1 has pseudogene status. The CDR3 contains 17 residues. The CDR3 loop is CASSKGQAGESSYEQYF. For the CDR3, the DNA is TGTGCCAGCAGCAAAGGTCAAGCGGGGGAGAGCTCCTACGAGCAGTACTTC.

The V gene is TRBV25-1, the J gene TRBJ1-6; D unresolved. Germline lookup yields CDR1 MGHDK and CDR2 SYGVNS. V lost 3 bases and J lost 10, with 13 bases in between. The length of the CDR3 is 14 residues. Here the CDR3 DNA reads TGTGCCAGCAGTGATGTGGGGAGCCCATCACCCCTCCACTTT. Protein: CASSDVGSPSPLHF. The full variable domain, completed using reference TRBV25-1 and TRBJ1-6, is EADIYQTPRYLVIGTGKKITLECSQTMGHDKMYWYQQDPGMELHLIHYSYGVNSTEKGDLSSESTVSRIRTEHFPLTLESARPSHTSQYLCASSDVGSPSPLHFGNGTRLTVT.

The chain links TRBV20-1 to TRBJ1-2, with D uncertain. The germline gives CDR1 DFQATT, CDR2 SNEGSKA (reference sequence). The CDR3 sequence is 8 residues long. V was pared by 7 bases and J by 8 bases, with 5 bases between. Written as DNA, the CDR3 is TGCAGTGGAGGGGGCTACACCTTC. This encodes CSGGGYTF.